Reported below is one T cell receptor beta chain. Antigen: not known. The data are from a study of beta chain features in type 1 diabetes. Points from the study as a whole: Type 1 diabetes patients showed a moderate but significant shortening of TCRB CDR3s in all four CD4+ subsets. Patients showed naive, central memory and Treg TCRB repertoires that appeared more similar than those of healthy donors. The question of HLA type influencing TCRB rearrangement was one that remained unresolved here.

The entirety of the isolated RNA underwent reverse transcription, so expressed TCRB transcripts were sequenced. Here immunoSEQ multiplex PCR was the method, and the copy in TCRdb shows in-frame clones only, minus some. The sample contains roughly 500,000 clones, approximately 28% of which appear only once. The CDR3 covers 12 residues. V was pared by 8 bases and J by 4 bases, with 8 bases between. The V gene's germline CDR1 is SEHNR and CDR2 FQNEAQ (reference sequence). V usage is TRBV7-9 and J usage is TRBJ1-4; D gene uncertain. Sequenced material: naive CD4+ T cells from blood. The clonotype was recovered from a man younger than 35 in good health. The CDR3: CASGGDNEKLFF. CDR3 coding DNA: TGTGCCAGCGGCGGGGATAATGAAAAACTGTTTTTT.